This record looks at one T cell receptor beta chain sequence and its context. Its antigen is unknown. Within one base of it there is no much larger clone, and no base qualities were kept. Libraries were built with the immunoSEQ multiplex PCR assay. TCRdb took over this immuneACCESS table, retaining in-frame rearrangements with V and J assigned. Such tables are incomplete; in checked studies, under half of the missing clones stem from an unresolved V gene, and the remainder is unexplained. This sample gives tens of thousands of clones in total; about 95% of them show up just once. The leading ten clones occupy more than 0.3% of the sample. This specimen comes from a study of technical replicates of blood from several donors (dated by TCRdb to 2016 to 2017). According to the germline V gene (reference sequence), CDR1 reads GTSNPN and CDR2 reads SVGIG. The junction shows trimming of 2 bases on V and 1 base on J, plus 9 bases between the germline ends. Including the terminal cysteine and phenylalanine, the CDR3 comprises 13 residues. Kept here is only the CDR3 DNA, which spans 39 bases and is read in frame from base 1.

The receptor chain draws on TRBV30 and TRBJ2-7; TRBD2 is a possible D gene, resting on 5 matching bases. The receptor was derived from a human donor in good health. Source material: T cells isolated from PBMCs. The CDR3 has the sequence CAWSQEVSYEQYF. In nucleotide form, the sequence is TGTGCCTGGAGTCAGGAGGTTTCCTACGAGCAGTACTTC.